The rows below give T cell receptor beta chains drawn from one sample of a study of Tregs in tolerant kidney transplant recipients. Sequencing was performed with immunoSEQ multiplex PCR; in TCRdb, only in-frame clones are kept and a portion is missing. The profile shows around 64,000 clones, more than 75% of them singletons. The material was CD4+ T cells from blood (PBMCs), obtained 6 months after the transplant. All receptors come from a human patient who received a combined kidney and bone marrow transplant. A share of the T cells may be of graft donor origin. Both conserved end residues are part of each CDR3. The order of the fields is clone size, J gene, D gene, V gene, CDR3 protein, CDR3 DNA. D genes are given only for firm matches. Size is omitted from some rows. Given values are once, few, many or a class for expanded clones.

clone size: NA
J gene: TRBJ2-5
D gene: TRBD2
V gene: TRBV11-2
CDR3 protein: CASSLARLAGGVETQYF
CDR3 DNA: TGTGCCAGCAGCTTAGCCCGACTAGCGGGAGGGGTAGAGACCCAGTACTTC

clone size: NA
J gene: TRBJ1-3
D gene: NA
V gene: TRBV4-3
CDR3 protein: CASSQAGAPGNTIYF
CDR3 DNA: TGCGCCAGCAGCCAAGCAGGGGCTCCTGGAAACACCATATATTTT

clone size: NA
J gene: TRBJ2-3
D gene: TRBD2
V gene: TRBV29-1
CDR3 protein: CSVEGGRAVDTQYF
CDR3 DNA: TGCAGCGTTGAAGGCGGGAGGGCCGTCGATACGCAGTATTTT

clone size: NA
J gene: TRBJ2-1
D gene: TRBD2
V gene: TRBV5-4
CDR3 protein: CASSLAKIAGGYYNEQFF
CDR3 DNA: TGTGCCAGCAGCTTGGCAAAAATAGCGGGGGGGTACTACAATGAGCAGTTCTTC

clone size: NA
J gene: TRBJ1-1
D gene: NA
V gene: TRBV6-6
CDR3 protein: CASRIRVGDTEAFF
CDR3 DNA: TGTGCCAGCAGAATCAGGGTAGGGGACACTGAAGCTTTCTTT

clone size: NA
J gene: TRBJ2-1
D gene: TRBD2
V gene: TRBV7-3
CDR3 protein: CASSLRLAAYNEQFF
CDR3 DNA: TGTGCCAGCAGCTTAAGACTAGCGGCCTACAATGAGCAGTTCTTC

clone size: NA
J gene: TRBJ2-7
D gene: NA
V gene: TRBV6-1
CDR3 protein: CASLTWGDSYEQYF
CDR3 DNA: TGTGCCAGTCTAACATGGGGAGACTCCTACGAGCAGTACTTC

clone size: NA
J gene: TRBJ1-2
D gene: TRBD1
V gene: TRBV28
CDR3 protein: CASRPQGNYGYTF
CDR3 DNA: TGTGCCAGCAGACCACAGGGGAACTATGGCTACACCTTC

clone size: NA
J gene: TRBJ1-2
D gene: TRBD1
V gene: TRBV2
CDR3 protein: CASSAGTGANYGYTF
CDR3 DNA: TGTGCCAGCAGTGCGGGGACAGGAGCTAACTATGGCTACACCTTC

clone size: NA
J gene: TRBJ1-2
D gene: NA
V gene: TRBV28
CDR3 protein: CASSLMRGIPYGYTF
CDR3 DNA: TGTGCCAGCAGTTTAATGAGAGGGATTCCCTACGGCTACACCTTC

clone size: few
J gene: TRBJ1-1
D gene: TRBD1
V gene: TRBV29-1
CDR3 protein: CSVDPRLVLGTGDTEAFF
CDR3 DNA: TGCAGCGTTGACCCCCGATTGGTTCTCGGGACAGGGGACACTGAAGCTTTCTTT

clone size: NA
J gene: TRBJ1-2
D gene: TRBD1
V gene: TRBV4-3
CDR3 protein: CASSRGTGGNYGYTF
CDR3 DNA: TGCGCCAGCAGCCGAGGGACAGGGGGTAACTATGGCTACACCTTC

clone size: NA
J gene: TRBJ2-5
D gene: NA
V gene: TRBV7-2
CDR3 protein: CASSFFVRAGLPGTQYF
CDR3 DNA: TGTGCCAGCAGCTTTTTTGTACGTGCAGGGCTGCCGGGGACCCAGTACTTC